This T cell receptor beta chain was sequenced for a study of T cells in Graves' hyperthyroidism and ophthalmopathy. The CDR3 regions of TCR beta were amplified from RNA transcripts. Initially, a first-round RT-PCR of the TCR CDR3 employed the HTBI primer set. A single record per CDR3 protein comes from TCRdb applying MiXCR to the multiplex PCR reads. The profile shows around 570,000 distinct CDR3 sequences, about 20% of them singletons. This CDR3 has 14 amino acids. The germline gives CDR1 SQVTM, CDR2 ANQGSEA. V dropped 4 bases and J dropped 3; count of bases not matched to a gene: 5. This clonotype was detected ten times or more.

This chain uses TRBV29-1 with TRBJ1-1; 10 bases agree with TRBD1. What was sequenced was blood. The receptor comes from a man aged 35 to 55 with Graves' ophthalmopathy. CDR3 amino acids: CSVAVGQGYTEAFF. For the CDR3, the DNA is TGCAGCGTTGCCGTGGGACAGGGGTACACTGAAGCTTTCTTT.